One sample yielded the 17 T cell receptor beta chains listed below, sequenced in a study of blood T cells in healthy people across ages. PCR was performed a second time for about 7 to 11 cycles using a sample-barcoded 5' primer and a J-beta primer mix. TCRdb independently ran MiXCR on the 5' RACE reads; one entry per CDR3 protein. The data show 550,000 to 600,000 distinct CDR3 sequences, with approximately 25% seen just once and around 20% held by the top ten. The specimen sequenced was blood. The receptors were gathered from a woman in her seventies in good health.

The DNA of the CDR3 is TGTGCCACTACGATTAGACTGAACACTGAAGCTTTCTTT. This translates into CATTIRLNTEAFF. The chain joins TRBV12-3 or TRBV12-4 to TRBJ1-1; D call uncertain. The length of the CDR3 is 13 residues. Between the trimmed V and J ends, which lost 10 bases and 0 bases, there was a span of 12 bases.

The chain uses TRBV6-1 and TRBJ1-4, with D uncertain. V lost 1 base to trimming and J lost 7 bases, with 13 bases between them. CDR3 length: 15 amino acids. Germline CDR1 reads MNHNS; CDR2 reads SASEGT. CDR3 loop: CASSEGGLMGEKLFF. For the CDR3, the DNA is TGTGCCAGCAGTGAAGGCGGTCTAATGGGTGAAAAACTGTTTTTT.

The chain combines TRBV6-5 with TRBJ2-7, with TRBD2 matching 8 bases. V lost 6 bases, J lost 3 bases, and 10 bases stayed unmatched. CDR1 and CDR2 (germline): MNHEY, SVGAGI. This CDR3 comprises 15 residues. In DNA, the CDR3 is TGTGCCAGCAGACCCCCCCTAGCGGGCCTCTACGAGCAGTACTTC. Encoded protein: CASRPPLAGLYEQYF.

This clonotype came up once. J is TRBJ2-5 and V is TRBV7-2, with TRBD2 matching over 11 bases. The CDR3 runs 16 residues. With V trimmed by 5 bases and J by 5 bases, 10 bases remained unmatched. The germline gives CDR1 SGHTA, CDR2 FQGNSA. The CDR3 DNA sequence: TGTGCCAGCAGCGCCCTACTAGCGGGAGAGGGCGAGACCCAGTACTTC. Its translation: CASSALLAGEGETQYF.

In this sample, this clonotype turned up a few times. The chain uses TRBV20-1 and TRBJ2-3; 8 bases are shared with TRBD2. The CDR3 spans 17 residues. Looked up from germline, CDR1 is DFQATT and CDR2 is SNEGSKA (reference sequence). J gave up 0 bases and V 6 bases, and 14 bases lay outside the gene matches. CDR3 sequence (DNA): TGCAGTGCCCCTCCGGGGGGGCGGACCACTAGCACAGATACGCAGTATTTT. This translates into CSAPPGGRTTSTDTQYF.

In its sample, this clonotype was seen a few times. The rearrangement uses TRBV29-1 and TRBJ1-4; possible D gene TRBD1, 6 bases. The V gene lost 3 bases and the J gene lost 8 bases, with 13 bases spanning the gap. Germline CDR1 SQVTM, CDR2 ANQGSEA. CDR3 length: 13 amino acids. The CDR3 nucleotides are TGCAGCGTTGACGGGGGCGCGCGGGAAAAACTGTTTTTT. Residues: CSVDGGAREKLFF. The full variable domain, in which reference TRBV29-1 and TRBJ1-4 provide the parts outside the CDR3, is SAVISQKPSRDICQRGTSLTIQCQVDSQVTMMFWYRQQPGQSLTLIATANQGSEATYESGFVIDKFPISRPNLTFSTLTVSNMSPEDSSIYLCSVDGGAREKLFFGSGTQLSVL.

This clonotype was seen at least ten times. The rearrangement joins TRBV5-1 to TRBJ2-5; the match to TRBD2 covers 8 bases. Per germline, CDR1 SGHRS and CDR2 YFSETQ. The CDR3 spans 14 residues. V gave up 3 bases and J gave up 5 bases; unmatched junction bases: 6. The CDR3 region is CASSSGGLEETQYF. In nucleotides, the CDR3 is TGCGCCAGCAGCTCTGGGGGACTAGAGGAGACCCAGTACTTC.

V and J are TRBV20-1 and TRBJ2-3; unclear D gene. Trimming stripped 1 base from V and 6 bases from J, with 11 bases between. The CDR3 sequence is 13 residues long. Germline V gives CDR1 DFQATT, CDR2 SNEGSKA (reference sequence). The CDR3 DNA sequence: TGCAGTGCTAGAGTGGCCGCTCGGGATACGCAGTATTTT. Amino acid sequence: CSARVAARDTQYF.

This clonotype was counted a few times. This sequence joins TRBV20-1 and TRBJ2-5, with D possibly called TRBD1 or TRBD2 (6 bases each). The DNA end is more similar to TRBJ2-7, so the J call may be wrong. Germline values: CDR1 DFQATT, CDR2 SNEGSKA (reference sequence). There are 12 residues in the CDR3. In DNA form, the CDR3 reads TGCAGTGCCCCCGCTGGGGGGCACGAGCAGTACTTC. It yields the protein CSAPAGGHEQYF.

This clonotype was picked up a small number of times. The chain carries TRBV9 and TRBJ1-4, with D possibly TRBD1 on 6 matching bases. There are 16 residues in the CDR3. Germline V lookup: CDR1 SGDLS, CDR2 YYNGEE. Trimming pared 4 bases from V and 7 bases from J, leaving 20 bases between. In DNA form, the CDR3 reads TGTGCCAGCAGCCCAAGACCACAGGGAGAAAGTGAAAAACTGTTTTTT. Translated: CASSPRPQGESEKLFF.

This clonotype has just a few counts. The chain links TRBV5-6 to TRBJ2-4; TRBD1 is a possible D gene (6 bases). Trimming left V 2 bases short and J 4 bases short, with 10 bases between. This CDR3 has 14 amino acids. Germline CDR1 SGHDT, CDR2 YYEEEE. The CDR3 region has the DNA TGTGCCAGCAGCTTACGTGGACAGAAAAACATTCAGTACTTC. As protein: CASSLRGQKNIQYF.

This chain uses TRBV7-2 with TRBJ2-5; TRBD2 aligns across 7 bases. The junction had 7 bases not matched to a gene; V was cut back by 5 bases and J by 10 bases. The CDR3 extends over 12 amino acids. Germline lookup yields CDR1 SGHTA and CDR2 FQGNSA. DNA for the CDR3: TGTGCCAGCAGCCTCAGCGGGGTCGACCAGTACTTC. The encoded protein is CASSLSGVDQYF.

Only a few counts were recorded for this clonotype. This chain connects TRBV20-1 to TRBJ2-7; 9 bases map to TRBD1. Germline lookup yields CDR1 DFQATT and CDR2 SNEGSKA (reference sequence). The CDR3 length is 13 residues. Trimming at V came to 6 bases and at J to 7 bases, leaving 10 bases not matched to a gene. In DNA form, the CDR3 reads TGCAGTGCCCGGAAGGACAGGGGTTTGGAGCAGTACTTC. As protein: CSARKDRGLEQYF.

J is TRBJ2-7 and V is TRBV2, with D uncertain. The CDR3 extends over 13 amino acids. V lost 4 bases, J lost 6 bases, and 13 bases lay in between. Looked up from germline, CDR1 is SNHLY and CDR2 is FYNNEI. The DNA for the CDR3 is TGTGCCAGCAGTGGGGTACATAAAGGCGAGCAGTACTTC. Encoded protein: CASSGVHKGEQYF.

Remarks on this clonotype: Compared with germline, one end of the junction differs, possibly owing to a read error. This chain joins TRBV28 and TRBJ1-2; no firm D call. CDR3 size: 10 residues. The germline V gene encodes CDR1 MDHEN and CDR2 SYDVKM. The CDR3 here is CASSSFGYAF. The CDR3 coding sequence is TGTGCCAGCAGTTCGTTTGGCTACGCCTTC.

This clonotype was counted a few times. This chain uses TRBV7-2 with TRBJ1-2; a weak D match, TRBD1 (5 bases). The CDR3 consists of 12 residues. V was clipped by 2 bases and J by 8 bases, with 9 bases between them. From germline, CDR1 is SGHTA and CDR2 FQGNSA. The CDR3, as DNA: TGTGCCAGCAGCTTATGGGGCAGGGGCTACACCTTC. Translated: CASSLWGRGYTF. The full variable domain, completed using reference TRBV7-2 and TRBJ1-2, is GAGVSQSPSNKVTEKGKDVELRCDPISGHTALYWYRQSLGQGLEFLIYFQGNSAPDKSGLPSDRFSAERTGGSVSTLTIQRTQQEDSAVYLCASSLWGRGYTFGSGTRLTVV.

This clonotype has a handful of counts. This rearrangement joins TRBV7-2 to TRBJ2-5, with TRBD2 matching 11 bases. Looked up from germline, CDR1 is SGHTA and CDR2 is FQGNSA. There are 16 residues in the CDR3. V was clipped by 4 bases and J by 4 bases; unmatched bases: 8. In DNA form, the CDR3 reads TGTGCCAGCAGCTACCAGTCTCTAGCGGGGGGAGAGACCCAGTACTTC. Translation gives CASSYQSLAGGETQYF.